This T cell receptor (beta chain) emerged from a study of T cell changes during pregnancy in multiple sclerosis. Data came from immunoSEQ multiplex PCR; TCRdb stores just in-frame clones and leaves some out. The sample yields some 87,000 clones, more than 90% seen once. The length of the CDR3 is 13 residues. Per the germline V gene, CDR1 is LNHDA and CDR2 is SQIVND (reference sequence). V lost 2 bases to trimming and J lost 7 bases, with 11 bases between them. The clonotype comes from a female donor with multiple sclerosis, enrolled in a pregnancy study. The sequences come from peripheral blood, collected in the second trimester of pregnancy. The V gene is TRBV19, the J gene TRBJ1-1; D possibly corresponds to TRBD1 (6 bases). The CDR3 is CASSIMGASEAFF. For the CDR3, the DNA is TGTGCCAGTAGTATAATGGGGGCCAGTGAAGCTTTCTTT.